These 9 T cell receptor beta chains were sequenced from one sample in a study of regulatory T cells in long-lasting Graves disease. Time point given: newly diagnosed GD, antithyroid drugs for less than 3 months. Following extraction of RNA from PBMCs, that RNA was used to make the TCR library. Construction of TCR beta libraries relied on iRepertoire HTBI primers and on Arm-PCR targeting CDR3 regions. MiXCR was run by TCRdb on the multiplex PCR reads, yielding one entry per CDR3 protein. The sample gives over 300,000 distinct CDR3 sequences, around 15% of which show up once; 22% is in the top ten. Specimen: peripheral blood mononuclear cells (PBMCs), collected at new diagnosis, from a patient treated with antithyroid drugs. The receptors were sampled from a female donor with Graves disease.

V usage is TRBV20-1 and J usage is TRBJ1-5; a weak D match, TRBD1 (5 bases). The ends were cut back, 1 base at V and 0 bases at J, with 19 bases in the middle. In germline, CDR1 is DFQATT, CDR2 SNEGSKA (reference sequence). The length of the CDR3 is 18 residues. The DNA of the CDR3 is TGCAGTGCTAGAGCCGATTTAGGAGGGGATTTTAGCAATCAGCCCCAGCATTTT. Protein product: CSARADLGGDFSNQPQHF.

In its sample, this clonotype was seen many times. Here the CDR3 reads CASSLTFDGNQPQHF. In DNA, the CDR3 is TGTGCCAGCAGCCTGACCTTCGACGGGAATCAGCCCCAGCATTTT. The J gene is TRBJ1-5, the V gene TRBV6-1; no reliable D call. The V gene's germline CDR1 is MNHNS and CDR2 SASEGT. CDR3 size: 15 residues. The ends were cut back, 6 bases at V and 4 bases at J, with 16 bases in the middle.

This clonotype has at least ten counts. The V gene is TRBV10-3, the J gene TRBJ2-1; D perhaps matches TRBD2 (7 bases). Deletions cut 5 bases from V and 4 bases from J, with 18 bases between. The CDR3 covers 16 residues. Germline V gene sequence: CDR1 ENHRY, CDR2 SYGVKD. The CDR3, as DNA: TGTGCCATCAGTAGGGGGGGACTCTTAAGTTACAATGAGCAGTTCTTC. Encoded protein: CAISRGGLLSYNEQFF.

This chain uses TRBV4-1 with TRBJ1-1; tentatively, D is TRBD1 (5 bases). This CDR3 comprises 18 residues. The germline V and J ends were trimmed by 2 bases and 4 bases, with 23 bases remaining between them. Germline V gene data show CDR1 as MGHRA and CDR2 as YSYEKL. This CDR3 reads CASSQSYTRTRRGTEAFF. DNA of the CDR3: TGCGCCAGCAGCCAAAGCTACACAAGGACACGGAGGGGCACTGAAGCTTTCTTT.

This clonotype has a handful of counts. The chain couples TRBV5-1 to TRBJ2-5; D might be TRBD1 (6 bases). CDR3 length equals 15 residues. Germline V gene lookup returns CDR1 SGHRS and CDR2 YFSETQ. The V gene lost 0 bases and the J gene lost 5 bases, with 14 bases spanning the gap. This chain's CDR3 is CASSLEAQGQETQYF. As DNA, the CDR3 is TGCGCCAGCAGCTTGGAGGCGCAGGGGCAGGAGACCCAGTACTTC.

Here the CDR3 reads CASSPETGQGGTDTQYF. CDR3 in DNA: TGCGCCAGCAGCCCAGAAACGGGACAGGGTGGCACAGATACGCAGTATTTT. The chain carries TRBV5-1 and TRBJ2-3, with 9 bases identical to TRBD1. The V and J ends lost 4 bases and 1 base, in that order; junction bases with no gene match: 10. Germline-derived CDR1 and CDR2 are SGHRS and YFSETQ. CDR3 size: 17 residues.

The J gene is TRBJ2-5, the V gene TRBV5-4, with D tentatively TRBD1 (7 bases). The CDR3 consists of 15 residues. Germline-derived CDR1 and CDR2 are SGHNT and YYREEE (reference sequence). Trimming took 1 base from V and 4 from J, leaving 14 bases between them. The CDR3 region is CASSLSNRGLETQYF. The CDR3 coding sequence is TGTGCCAGCAGCTTGTCGAACAGGGGACTAGAGACCCAGTACTTC.

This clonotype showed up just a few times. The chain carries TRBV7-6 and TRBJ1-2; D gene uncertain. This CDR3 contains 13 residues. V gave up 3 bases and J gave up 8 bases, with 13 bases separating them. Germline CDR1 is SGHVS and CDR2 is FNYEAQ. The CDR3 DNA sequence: TGTGCCAGCAGCTTTGATGGAAGAAGGGGCTACACCTTC. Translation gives CASSFDGRRGYTF.

The CDR3 DNA reads TGTGCCAGCAGTTTTCTGACAGGCCTTAGGGTTTTCTATGGCTACACCTTC. Residues: CASSFLTGLRVFYGYTF. The chain links TRBV28 to TRBJ1-2; weak D call: TRBD1 (6 bases). The CDR3 length is 17 residues. Trimming took 3 bases from V and 4 from J, leaving 21 bases between them. Germline CDR1 and CDR2: MDHEN and SYDVKM.